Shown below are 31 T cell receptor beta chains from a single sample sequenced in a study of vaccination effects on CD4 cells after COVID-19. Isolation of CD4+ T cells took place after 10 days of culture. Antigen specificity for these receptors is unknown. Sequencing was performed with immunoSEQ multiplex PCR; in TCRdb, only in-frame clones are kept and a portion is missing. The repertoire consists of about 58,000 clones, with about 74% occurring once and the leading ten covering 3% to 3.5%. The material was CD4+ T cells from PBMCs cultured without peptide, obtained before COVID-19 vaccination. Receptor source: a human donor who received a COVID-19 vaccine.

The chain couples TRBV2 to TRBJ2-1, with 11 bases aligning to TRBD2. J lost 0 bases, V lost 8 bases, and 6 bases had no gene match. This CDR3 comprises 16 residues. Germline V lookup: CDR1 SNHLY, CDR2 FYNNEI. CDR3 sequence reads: CASASGGKSSYNEQFF. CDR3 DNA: TGTGCCAGCGCTAGCGGGGGGAAAAGCTCCTACAATGAGCAGTTCTTC. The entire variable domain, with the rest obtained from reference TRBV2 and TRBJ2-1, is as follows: EPEVTQTPSHQVTQMGQEVILRCVPISNHLYFYWYRQILGQKVEFLVSFYNNEISEKSEIFDDQFSVERPDGSNFTLKIRSTKLEDSAMYFCASASGGKSSYNEQFFGPGTRLTVL.

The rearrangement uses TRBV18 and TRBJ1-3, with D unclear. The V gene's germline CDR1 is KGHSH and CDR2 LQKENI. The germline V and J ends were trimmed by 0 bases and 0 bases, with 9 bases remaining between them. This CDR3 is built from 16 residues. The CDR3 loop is CASSPPGLFSGNTIYF. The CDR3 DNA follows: TGTGCCAGCTCACCACCGGGGTTATTCTCTGGAAACACCATATATTTT.

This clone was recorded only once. CDR3 DNA sequence: TGTGCCAGCAGTAAGGGGGGGGGAACCTACGAGCAGTACGTC. This gives the protein CASSKGGGTYEQYV. The V and J genes are TRBV28 and TRBJ2-7; tentatively, D is TRBD2 (7 bases). Looked up from germline, CDR1 is MDHEN and CDR2 is SYDVKM. The CDR3 consists of 14 residues. Trimming removed 5 bases from V and 2 bases from J, with 13 bases in between.

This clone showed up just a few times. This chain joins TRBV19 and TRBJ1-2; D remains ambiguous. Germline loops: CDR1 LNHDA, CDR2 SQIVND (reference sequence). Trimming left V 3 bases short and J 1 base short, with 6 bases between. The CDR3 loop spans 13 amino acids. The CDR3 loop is CASSIYSNYGYTF. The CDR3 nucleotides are TGTGCCAGTAGTATCTACAGTAACTATGGCTACACCTTC.

CDR3 in amino acids: CASSRRDRTYGYTF. CDR3 DNA sequence: TGTGCCAGCAGCCGCCGGGACAGGACGTATGGCTACACCTTC. The chain is built from TRBV7-8 and TRBJ1-2, with TRBD1 matching over 8 bases. The CDR3 is 14 amino acids. After removal of 5 bases from V and 5 bases from J, the junction contained 7 bases not matched to a gene. Looked up from germline, CDR1 is SGHVS and CDR2 is FQNEAQ.

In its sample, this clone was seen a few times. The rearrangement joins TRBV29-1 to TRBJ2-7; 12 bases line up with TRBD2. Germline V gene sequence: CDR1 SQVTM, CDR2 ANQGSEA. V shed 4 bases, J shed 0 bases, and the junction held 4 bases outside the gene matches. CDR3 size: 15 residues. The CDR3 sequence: CSVVLAGGSSYEQYV. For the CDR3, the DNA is TGCAGCGTTGTCCTAGCGGGGGGGAGCTCCTACGAGCAGTACGTC.

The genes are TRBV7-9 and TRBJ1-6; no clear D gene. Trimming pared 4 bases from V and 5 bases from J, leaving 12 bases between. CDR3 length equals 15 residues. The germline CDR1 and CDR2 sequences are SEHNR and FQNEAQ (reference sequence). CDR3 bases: TGTGCCAGCAGCTCCCACATGGGCGATAATTCACCCCTCCACTTT. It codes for CASSSHMGDNSPLHF.

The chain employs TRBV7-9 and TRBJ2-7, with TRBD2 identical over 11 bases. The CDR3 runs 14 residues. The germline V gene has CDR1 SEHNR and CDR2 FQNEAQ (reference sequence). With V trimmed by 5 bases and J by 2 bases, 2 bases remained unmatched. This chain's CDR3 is CASSISGGAYEQYV. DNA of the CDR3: TGTGCCAGCAGCATTAGCGGGGGGGCCTACGAGCAGTACGTC.

In nucleotides, the CDR3 is TGTGCCAGCAGCTTAGCGCTCGGTCAGTCCTACAATGAGCAGTTCTTC. Protein product: CASSLALGQSYNEQFF. J is TRBJ2-1 and V is TRBV7-8, with D uncertain. The CDR3 totals 16 residues. Per germline, CDR1 SGHVS and CDR2 FQNEAQ. V shed 0 bases and J shed 1 base, with 10 bases lying between them.

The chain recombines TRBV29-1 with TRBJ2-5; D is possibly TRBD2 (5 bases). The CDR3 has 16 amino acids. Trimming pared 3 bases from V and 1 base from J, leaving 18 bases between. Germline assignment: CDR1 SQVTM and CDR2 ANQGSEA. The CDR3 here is CSVEEDSPRAQETQYF. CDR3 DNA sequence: TGCAGCGTTGAGGAGGACTCTCCAAGGGCCCAAGAGACCCAGTACTTC.

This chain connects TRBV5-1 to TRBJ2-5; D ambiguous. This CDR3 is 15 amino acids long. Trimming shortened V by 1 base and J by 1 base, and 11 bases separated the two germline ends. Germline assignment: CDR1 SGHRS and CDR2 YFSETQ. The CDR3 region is CASSLNTAVQETQYF. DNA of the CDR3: TGCGCCAGCAGCTTGAATACGGCAGTCCAAGAGACCCAGTACTTC. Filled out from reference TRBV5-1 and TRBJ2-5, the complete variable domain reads KAGVTQTPRYLIKTRGQQVTLSCSPISGHRSVSWYQQTPGQGLQFLFEYFSETQRNKGNFPGRFSGRQFSNSRSEMNVSTLELGDSALYLCASSLNTAVQETQYFGPGTRLLVL.

CDR3 DNA: TGTGCCAGCAGCCATGAAGGGCAGGGGGCGGCTTTCTTT. Translating gives CASSHEGQGAAFF. V is TRBV11-2 and J is TRBJ1-1; 8 nucleotides line up with TRBD1. Losses at the gene ends were 5 bases for V and 11 bases for J; bases not matched to a gene: 10. The CDR3 length is 13 residues. Germline V gene data show CDR1 as SGHAT and CDR2 as FQNNGV.

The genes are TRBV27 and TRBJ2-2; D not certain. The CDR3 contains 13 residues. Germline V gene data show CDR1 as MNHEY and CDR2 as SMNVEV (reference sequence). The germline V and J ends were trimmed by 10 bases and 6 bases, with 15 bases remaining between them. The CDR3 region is CATKGEGAGELFF. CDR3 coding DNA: TGTGCCACCAAAGGTGAAGGCGCCGGGGAGCTGTTTTTT.

The CDR3: CSVESWQGNGYTF. The CDR3, as DNA: TGCAGCGTTGAAAGTTGGCAGGGGAATGGCTACACCTTC. This chain connects TRBV29-1 to TRBJ1-2; TRBD1 is a possible D gene (6 bases). Trimming removed 2 bases from V and 6 bases from J, with 13 bases in between. There are 13 residues in the CDR3. In germline, CDR1 is SQVTM, CDR2 ANQGSEA.

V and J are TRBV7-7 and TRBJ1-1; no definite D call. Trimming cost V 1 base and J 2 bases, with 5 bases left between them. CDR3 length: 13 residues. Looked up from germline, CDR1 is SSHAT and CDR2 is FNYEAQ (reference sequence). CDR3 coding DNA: TGTGCCAGCAGCTTAGATCTAAACACTGAAGCTTTCTTT. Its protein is CASSLDLNTEAFF.

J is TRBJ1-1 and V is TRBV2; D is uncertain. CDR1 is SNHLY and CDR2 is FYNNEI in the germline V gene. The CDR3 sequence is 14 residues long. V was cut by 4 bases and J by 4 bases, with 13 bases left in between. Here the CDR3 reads CASSVRNGVTEAFF. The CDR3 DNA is TGTGCCAGCAGTGTTAGGAACGGCGTCACTGAAGCTTTCTTT.

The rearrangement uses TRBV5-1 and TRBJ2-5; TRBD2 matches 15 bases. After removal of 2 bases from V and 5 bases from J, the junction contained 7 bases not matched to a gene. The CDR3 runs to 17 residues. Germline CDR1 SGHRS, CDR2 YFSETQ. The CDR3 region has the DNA TGCGCCAGCAGCTTTTACTCCGGGACTAGCGGGGGGGAGACCCAGTACTTC. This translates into CASSFYSGTSGGETQYF.

CDR3 sequence: CASSLASGTGASFF. The CDR3 nucleotides are TGTGCCAGCAGCTTGGCCTCCGGGACAGGGGCTTCTTTCTTT. V gene TRBV5-8 combines with J gene TRBJ1-1, with 10 bases matching TRBD1. Trimming cost V 0 bases and J 12 bases; bases outside gene matches: 8. CDR3 length: 14 residues. Germline CDR1 reads SGHTS; CDR2 reads YDEGEE. Together with reference TRBV5-8 and TRBJ1-1, the CDR3 gives the full variable domain: EAGVTQSPTHLIKTRGQQATLRCSPISGHTSVYWYQQALGLGLQFLLWYDEGEERNRGNFPPRFSGRQFPNYSSELNVNALELEDSALYLCASSLASGTGASFFGQGTRLTVV.

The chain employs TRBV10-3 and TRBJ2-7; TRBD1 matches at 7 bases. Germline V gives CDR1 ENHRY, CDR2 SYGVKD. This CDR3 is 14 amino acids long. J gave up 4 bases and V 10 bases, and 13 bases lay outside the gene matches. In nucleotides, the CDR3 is TGTGCCACCTCCGTGTTAGGGGGCGGGTACGAGCAGTACGTC. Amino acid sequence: CATSVLGGGYEQYV.

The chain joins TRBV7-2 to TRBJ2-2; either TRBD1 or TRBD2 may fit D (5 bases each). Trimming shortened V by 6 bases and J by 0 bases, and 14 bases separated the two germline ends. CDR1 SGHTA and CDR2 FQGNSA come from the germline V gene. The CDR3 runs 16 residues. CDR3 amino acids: CASRPGTGANTGELFF. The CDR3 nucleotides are TGTGCCAGCAGACCAGGGACCGGCGCGAACACCGGGGAGCTGTTTTTT.

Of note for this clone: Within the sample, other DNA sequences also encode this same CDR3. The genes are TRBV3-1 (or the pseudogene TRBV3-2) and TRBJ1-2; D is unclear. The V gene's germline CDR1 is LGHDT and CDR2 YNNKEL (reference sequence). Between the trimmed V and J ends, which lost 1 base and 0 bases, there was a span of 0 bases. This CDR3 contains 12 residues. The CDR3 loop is CASSQANYGYTF. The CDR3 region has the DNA TGTGCCAGCAGCCAAGCTAACTATGGCTACACCTTC.

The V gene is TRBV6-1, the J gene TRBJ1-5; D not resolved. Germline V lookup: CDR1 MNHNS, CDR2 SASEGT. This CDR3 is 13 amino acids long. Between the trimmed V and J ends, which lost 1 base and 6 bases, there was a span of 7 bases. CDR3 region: CASSEVRGQPQHF. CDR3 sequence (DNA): TGTGCCAGCAGTGAAGTGAGAGGTCAGCCCCAGCATTTT.

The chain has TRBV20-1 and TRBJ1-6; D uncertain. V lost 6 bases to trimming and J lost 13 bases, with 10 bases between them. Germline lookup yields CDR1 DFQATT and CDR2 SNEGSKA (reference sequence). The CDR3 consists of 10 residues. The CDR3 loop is CSAPGPPLHF. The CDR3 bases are TGCAGTGCGCCTGGGCCCCCCCTCCACTTT.

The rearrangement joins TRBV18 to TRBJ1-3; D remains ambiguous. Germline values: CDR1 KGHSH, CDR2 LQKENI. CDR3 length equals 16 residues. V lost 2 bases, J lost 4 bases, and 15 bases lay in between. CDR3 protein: CASSPFEVSAGNTIYF. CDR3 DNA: TGTGCCAGCTCACCATTCGAGGTCTCGGCAGGAAACACCATATATTTT.

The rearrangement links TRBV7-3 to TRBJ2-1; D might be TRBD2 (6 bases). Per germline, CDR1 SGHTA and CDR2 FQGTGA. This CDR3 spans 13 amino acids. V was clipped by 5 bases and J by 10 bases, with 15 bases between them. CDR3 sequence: CASSNRGLGEQFF. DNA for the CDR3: TGTGCCAGCAGCAACCGGGGACTTGGGGAGCAGTTCTTC.

For the CDR3, the DNA is TGTGCCAGCAGCCCACAGAGCTCCTATAATTCACCCCTCCACTTT. Its protein product is CASSPQSSYNSPLHF. The chain has TRBV7-2 and TRBJ1-6; no reliable D call. CDR1 is SGHTA and CDR2 is FQGNSA in the germline V gene. Trimming left V 5 bases short and J 0 bases short, with 8 bases between. The CDR3 loop spans 15 amino acids.

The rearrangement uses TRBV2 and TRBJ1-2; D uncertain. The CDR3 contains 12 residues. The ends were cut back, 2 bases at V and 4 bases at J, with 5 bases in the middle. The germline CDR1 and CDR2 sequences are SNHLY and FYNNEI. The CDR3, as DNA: TGTGCCAGCAGTGAACGGAGCTATGGCTACACCTTC. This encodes CASSERSYGYTF.

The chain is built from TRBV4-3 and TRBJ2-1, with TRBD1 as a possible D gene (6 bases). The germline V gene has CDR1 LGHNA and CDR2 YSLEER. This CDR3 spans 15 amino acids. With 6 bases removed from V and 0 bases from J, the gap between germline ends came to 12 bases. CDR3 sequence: CASRKGVDSYNEQFF. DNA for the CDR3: TGCGCCAGCAGAAAGGGGGTGGACTCCTACAATGAGCAGTTCTTC.

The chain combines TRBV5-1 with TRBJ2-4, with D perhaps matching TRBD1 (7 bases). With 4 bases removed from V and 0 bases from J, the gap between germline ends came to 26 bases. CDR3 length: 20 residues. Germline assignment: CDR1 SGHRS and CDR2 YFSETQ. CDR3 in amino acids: CASSPEGASGRFIAKNIQYF. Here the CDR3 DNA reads TGCGCCAGCAGCCCAGAGGGGGCGAGCGGGCGCTTTATAGCCAAAAACATTCAGTACTTC. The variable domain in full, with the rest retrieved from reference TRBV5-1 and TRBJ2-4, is KAGVTQTPRYLIKTRGQQVTLSCSPISGHRSVSWYQQTPGQGLQFLFEYFSETQRNKGNFPGRFSGRQFSNSRSEMNVSTLELGDSALYLCASSPEGASGRFIAKNIQYFGAGTRLSVL.

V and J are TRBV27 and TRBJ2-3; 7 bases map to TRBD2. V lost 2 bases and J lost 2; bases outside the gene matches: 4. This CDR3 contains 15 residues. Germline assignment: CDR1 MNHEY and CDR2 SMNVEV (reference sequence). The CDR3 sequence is CASSLASGVTDTQYF. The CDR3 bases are TGTGCCAGCAGTTTAGCCAGCGGGGTCACAGATACGCAGTATTTT.

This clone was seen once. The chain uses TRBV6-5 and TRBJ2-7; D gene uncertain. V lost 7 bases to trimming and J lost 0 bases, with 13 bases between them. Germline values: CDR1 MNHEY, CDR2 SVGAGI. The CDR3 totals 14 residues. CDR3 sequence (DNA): TGTGCCAGCACGTCTGGATCGAGCTCCTACGAGCAGTACGTC. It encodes CASTSGSSSYEQYV.